This TCR beta chain was obtained from a study of low-dose radiotherapy and immunotherapy resistance in tumors. The CDR3 contains 17 residues. Germline V CDR1 and CDR2: SGHDT, YYEEEE. Losses at the gene ends were 5 bases for V and 5 bases for J; bases not matched to a gene: 15. Only a few counts were recorded for this clonotype. Primers targeting TRAV and TRBV primed first-strand cDNA, covering alpha and beta chains. The authors ran 20 PCR cycles to amplify TCRs with a constant-region primer and V-primer adapter. TCRdb itself ran the reads through MiXCR, one entry per CDR3 protein. The table shows about 16,000 distinct CDR3 sequences, with over 65% occurring only once.

The chain links TRBV5-6 to TRBJ1-1; TRBD1 agrees at 10 bases. The sequence was collected from a human donor with advanced metastatic prostate, ovarian, gallbladder or colorectal cancer (not recorded which). This table probably holds off-target reads from a library built for another chain. CDR3 bases: TGTGCCAGCAGTTTTCGGACAGGGGGAAGGATTTGGACTGAAGCTTTCTTT. Residues: CASSFRTGGRIWTEAFF.